This entry concerns a single TCR beta chain. This record belongs to a study of blood T cell repertoires in COVID-19. The wider study: COVID-19 samples from acute and convalescent phases originated in the United States, Italy and Spain. Sources were T cells, B-cell-depleted T cells, or PBMCs; the material itself was cDNA or gDNA.

V shed 3 bases, J shed 1 base, and the junction held 6 bases outside the gene matches. Per the germline V gene, CDR1 is MNHEY and CDR2 is SMNVEV (reference sequence). This CDR3 has 18 amino acids. In the authors' workflow: Estimates of nucleated cell counts were drawn from the amplification of reference gene primers. Libraries were prepared by immunoSEQ multiplex PCR; TCRdb keeps only in-frame clonotypes and omits some of them. The V and J calls and clone size were taken over from that table, and D and trimming were inferred from the DNA. This sample has 160,000 or so clones, with about 88% found just once.

V is TRBV27 and J is TRBJ2-2; the match to TRBD2 covers 12 bases. Material: peripheral blood. The clonotype comes from a man in his 60s with active or convalescent COVID-19. The CDR3 spells CASSLPSGGALNTGELFF. In DNA, the CDR3 is TGTGCCAGCAGTTTGCCTAGCGGGGGGGCTCTGAACACCGGGGAGCTGTTTTTT.